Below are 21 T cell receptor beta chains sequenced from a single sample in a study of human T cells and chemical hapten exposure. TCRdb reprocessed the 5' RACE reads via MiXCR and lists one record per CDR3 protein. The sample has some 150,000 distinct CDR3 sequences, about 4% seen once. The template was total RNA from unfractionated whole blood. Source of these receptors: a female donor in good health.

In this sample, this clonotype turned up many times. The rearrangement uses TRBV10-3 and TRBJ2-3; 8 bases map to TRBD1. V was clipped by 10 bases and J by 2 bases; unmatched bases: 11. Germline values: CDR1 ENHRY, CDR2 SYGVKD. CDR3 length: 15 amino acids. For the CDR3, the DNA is TGTGCCACCTTGGACAGGGCCACCTTCACAGATACGCAGTATTTT. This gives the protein CATLDRATFTDTQYF.

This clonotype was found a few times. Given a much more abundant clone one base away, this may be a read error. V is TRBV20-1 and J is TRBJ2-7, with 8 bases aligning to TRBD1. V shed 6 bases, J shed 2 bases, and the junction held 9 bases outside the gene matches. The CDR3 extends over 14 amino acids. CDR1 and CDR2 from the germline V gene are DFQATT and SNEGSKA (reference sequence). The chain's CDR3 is CSAPGQGPPYEQYF. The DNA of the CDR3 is TGCAGTGCACCTGGACAGGGCCCCCCCTACGAGCAGTACTTC.

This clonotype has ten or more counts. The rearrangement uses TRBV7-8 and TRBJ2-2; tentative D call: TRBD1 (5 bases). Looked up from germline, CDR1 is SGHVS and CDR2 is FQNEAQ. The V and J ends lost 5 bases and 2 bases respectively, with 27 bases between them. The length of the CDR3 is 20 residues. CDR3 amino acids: CASSENQERTGSINTGELFF. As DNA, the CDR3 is TGTGCCAGCAGCGAGAATCAGGAACGTACAGGCTCAATTAACACCGGGGAGCTGTTTTTT.

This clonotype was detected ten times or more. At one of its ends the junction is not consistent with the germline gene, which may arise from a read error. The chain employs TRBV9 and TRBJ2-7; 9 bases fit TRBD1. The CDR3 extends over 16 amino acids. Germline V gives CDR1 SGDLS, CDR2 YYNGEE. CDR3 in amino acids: CASSPPTGQGSHEQYF. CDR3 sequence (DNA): TGTGCCAGCAGCCCCCCGACGGGACAGGGCTCCCACGAGCAGTACTTC.

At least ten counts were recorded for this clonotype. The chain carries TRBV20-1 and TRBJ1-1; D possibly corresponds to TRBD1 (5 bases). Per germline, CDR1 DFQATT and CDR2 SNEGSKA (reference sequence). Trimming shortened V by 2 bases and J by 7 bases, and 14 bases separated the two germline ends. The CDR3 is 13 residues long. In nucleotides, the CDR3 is TGCAGTGCTAGATTCTTGACAGAGATTGAAGCTTTCTTT. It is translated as CSARFLTEIEAFF.

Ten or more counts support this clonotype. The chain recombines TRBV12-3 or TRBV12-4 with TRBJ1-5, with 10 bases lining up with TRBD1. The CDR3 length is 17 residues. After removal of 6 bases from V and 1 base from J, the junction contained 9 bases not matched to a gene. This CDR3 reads CASSAGTGVRSNQPQHF. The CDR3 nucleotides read TGTGCCAGCAGCGCCGGGACAGGGGTTAGGAGCAATCAGCCCCAGCATTTT.

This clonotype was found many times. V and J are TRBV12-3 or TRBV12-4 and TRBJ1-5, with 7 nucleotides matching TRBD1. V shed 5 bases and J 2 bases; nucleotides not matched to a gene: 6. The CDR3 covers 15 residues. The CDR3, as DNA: TGTGCCAGCAGTCGAAGACAGGGTGGCAATCAGCCCCAGCATTTT. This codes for CASSRRQGGNQPQHF.

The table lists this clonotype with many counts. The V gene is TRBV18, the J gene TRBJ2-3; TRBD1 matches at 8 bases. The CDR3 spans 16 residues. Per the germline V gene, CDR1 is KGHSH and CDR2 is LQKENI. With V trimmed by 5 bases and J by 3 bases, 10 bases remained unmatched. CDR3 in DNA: TGTGCCAGCTCATCATCCCGGACAGGGCGTACAGATACGCAGTATTTT. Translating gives CASSSSRTGRTDTQYF. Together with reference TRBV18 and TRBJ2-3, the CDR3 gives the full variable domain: NAGVMQNPRHLVRRRGQEARLRCSPMKGHSHVYWYRQLPEEGLKFMVYLQKENIIDESGMPKERFSAEFPKEGPSILRIQQVVRGDSAAYFCASSSSRTGRTDTQYFGPGTRLTVL.

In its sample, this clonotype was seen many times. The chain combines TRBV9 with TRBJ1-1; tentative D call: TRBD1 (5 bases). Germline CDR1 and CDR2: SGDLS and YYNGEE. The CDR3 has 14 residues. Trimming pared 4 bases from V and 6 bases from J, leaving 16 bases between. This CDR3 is CASSPHSRESEAFF. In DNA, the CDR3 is TGTGCCAGCAGCCCACATTCCAGGGAGTCTGAAGCTTTCTTT.

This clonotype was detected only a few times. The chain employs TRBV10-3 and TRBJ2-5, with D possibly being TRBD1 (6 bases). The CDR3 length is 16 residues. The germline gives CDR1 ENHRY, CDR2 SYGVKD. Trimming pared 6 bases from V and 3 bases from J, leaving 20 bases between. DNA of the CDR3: TGTGCCATCAGCGGACAGACGCGACTGTCGAAAGAGACCCAGTACTTC. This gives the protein CAISGQTRLSKETQYF.

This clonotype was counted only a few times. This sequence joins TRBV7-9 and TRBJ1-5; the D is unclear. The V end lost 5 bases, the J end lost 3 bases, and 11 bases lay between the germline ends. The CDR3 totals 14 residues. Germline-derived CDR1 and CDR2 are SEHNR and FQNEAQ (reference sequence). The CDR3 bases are TGTGCCAGCAGCGATGGGGTTGTCAATCAGCCCCAGCATTTT. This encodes CASSDGVVNQPQHF.

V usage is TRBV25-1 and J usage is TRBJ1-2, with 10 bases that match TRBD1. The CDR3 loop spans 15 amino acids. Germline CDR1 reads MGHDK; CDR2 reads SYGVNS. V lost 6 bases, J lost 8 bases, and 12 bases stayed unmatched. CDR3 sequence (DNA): TGTGCCAGCAGGTTGACAGGGGGCGCGAAGGCAGGCTACACCTTC. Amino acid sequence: CASRLTGGAKAGYTF.

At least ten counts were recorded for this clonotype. The CDR3 sequence is CASSGSGTGWLNEQFF. CDR3 nucleotides: TGTGCCAGCAGTGGTTCCGGGACAGGGTGGCTGAATGAGCAGTTCTTC. V usage is TRBV12-3 or TRBV12-4 and J usage is TRBJ2-1, with TRBD1 matching over 9 bases. With 5 bases clipped from V and 7 bases from J, the junction kept 12 bases outside the gene matches. This CDR3 contains 16 residues.

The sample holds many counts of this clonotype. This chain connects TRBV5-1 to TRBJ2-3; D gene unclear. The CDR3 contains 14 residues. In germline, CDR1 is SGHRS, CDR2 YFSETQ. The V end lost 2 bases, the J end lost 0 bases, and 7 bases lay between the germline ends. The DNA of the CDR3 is TGCGCCAGCAGCTTAGTCCCAAGCACAGATACGCAGTATTTT. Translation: CASSLVPSTDTQYF.

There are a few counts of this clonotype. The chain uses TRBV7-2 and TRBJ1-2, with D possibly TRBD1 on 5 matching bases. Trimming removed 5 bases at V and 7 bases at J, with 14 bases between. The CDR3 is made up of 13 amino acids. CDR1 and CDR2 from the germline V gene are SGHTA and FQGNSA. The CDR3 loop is CASSAGTGAGYTF. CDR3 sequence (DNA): TGTGCCAGCAGCGCCGGTACAGGCGCTGGCTACACCTTC.

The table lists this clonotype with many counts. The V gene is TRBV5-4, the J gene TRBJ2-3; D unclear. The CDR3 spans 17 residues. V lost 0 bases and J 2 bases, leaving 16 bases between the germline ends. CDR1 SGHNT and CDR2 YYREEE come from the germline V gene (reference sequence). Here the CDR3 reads CASSLASAGPHTDTQYF. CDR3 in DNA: TGTGCCAGCAGCTTGGCCTCAGCCGGGCCCCACACAGATACGCAGTATTTT.

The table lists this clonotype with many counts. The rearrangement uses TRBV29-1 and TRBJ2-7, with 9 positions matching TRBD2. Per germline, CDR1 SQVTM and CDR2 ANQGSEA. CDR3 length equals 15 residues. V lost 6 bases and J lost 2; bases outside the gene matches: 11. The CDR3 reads CSVTTPSGATYEQYF. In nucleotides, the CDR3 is TGCAGCGTGACTACGCCTAGCGGGGCGACCTACGAGCAGTACTTC.

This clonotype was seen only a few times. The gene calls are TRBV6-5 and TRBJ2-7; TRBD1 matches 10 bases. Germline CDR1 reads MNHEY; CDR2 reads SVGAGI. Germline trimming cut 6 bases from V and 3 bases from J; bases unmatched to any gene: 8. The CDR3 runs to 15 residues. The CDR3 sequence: CASRLYRTGGYEQYF. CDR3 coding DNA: TGTGCCAGCAGGCTCTATCGGACAGGGGGCTACGAGCAGTACTTC.

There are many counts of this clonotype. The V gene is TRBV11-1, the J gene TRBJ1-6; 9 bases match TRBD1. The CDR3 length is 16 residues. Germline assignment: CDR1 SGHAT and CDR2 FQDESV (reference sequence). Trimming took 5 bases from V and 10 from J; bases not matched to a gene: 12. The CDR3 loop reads CASSPAGTGPLSPLHF. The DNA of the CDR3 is TGTGCCAGCAGCCCGGCGGGGACAGGGCCCTTATCACCCCTCCACTTT.

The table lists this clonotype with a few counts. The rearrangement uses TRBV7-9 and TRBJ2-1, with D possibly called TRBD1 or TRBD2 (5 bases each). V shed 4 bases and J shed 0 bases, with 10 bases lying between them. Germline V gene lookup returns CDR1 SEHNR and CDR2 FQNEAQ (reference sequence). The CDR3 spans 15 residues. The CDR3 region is CASSSGPSSYNEQFF. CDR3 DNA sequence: TGTGCCAGCAGCTCGGGACCCAGCTCCTACAATGAGCAGTTCTTC. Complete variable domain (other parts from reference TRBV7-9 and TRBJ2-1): DTGVSQNPRHKITKRGQNVTFRCDPISEHNRLYWYRQTLGQGPEFLTYFQNEAQLEKSRLLSDRFSAERPKGSFSTLEIQRTEQGDSAMYLCASSSGPSSYNEQFFGPGTRLTVL.

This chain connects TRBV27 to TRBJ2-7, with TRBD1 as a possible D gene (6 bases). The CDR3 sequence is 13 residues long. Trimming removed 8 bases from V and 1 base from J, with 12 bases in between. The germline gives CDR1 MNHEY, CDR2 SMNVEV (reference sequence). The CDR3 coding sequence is TGTGCCAGCCGGACAGCGAGATCCTACGAGCAGTACTTC. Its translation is CASRTARSYEQYF.